Listed below are T cell receptor beta chains from one sample, sequenced in a study of cytomegalovirus exposure and HLA in healthy donors. This table comes from immunoSEQ multiplex PCR, and its TCRdb copy is limited to in-frame clones, with some not included. This sample has about 140,000 clones, with approximately 80% found just once. The sequenced sample consisted of PBMCs. The receptors originated from a male donor in good health and CMV-seronegative. Each CDR3 is given with its conserved first and last residue. The order of the fields is V gene, J gene, D gene, clone size, CDR3 protein, CDR3 DNA. D genes are given only for firm matches. The size entry is marked missing in some rows and otherwise reads once, few, many or a size class.

v_gene: TRBV4-3; j_gene: TRBJ2-2; d_gene: TRBD2; abundance: NA; CDR3aa: CASSLAGAGGAGELFF; CDR3nt: TGCGCCAGCAGCCTAGCGGGAGCGGGGGGAGCCGGGGAGCTGTTTTTT
v_gene: TRBV28; j_gene: TRBJ1-6; d_gene: NA; abundance: few; CDR3aa: CASSLAGRDGFSPLHF; CDR3nt: TGTGCCAGCAGTCTCGCCGGACGGGATGGGTTTTCACCCCTCCACTTT
v_gene: TRBV7-3; j_gene: TRBJ1-1; d_gene: NA; abundance: NA; CDR3aa: CASSSEGVGTEAFF; CDR3nt: TGTGCCAGCAGTTCCGAGGGTGTCGGGACTGAAGCTTTCTTT
v_gene: TRBV7-9; j_gene: TRBJ1-3; d_gene: NA; abundance: once; CDR3aa: CASSLQLVGNTIYF; CDR3nt: TGTGCCAGCAGCTTACAGTTGGTAGGAAACACCATATATTTT
v_gene: TRBV30; j_gene: TRBJ1-2; d_gene: NA; abundance: NA; CDR3aa: CAWYGLRYGYTF; CDR3nt: TGTGCCTGGTATGGCCTTCGCTATGGCTACACCTTC
v_gene: TRBV5-1; j_gene: TRBJ1-5; d_gene: NA; abundance: NA; CDR3aa: CASSPGSGGSNQPQHF; CDR3nt: TGCGCCAGCAGCCCGGGGTCGGGGGGGAGCAATCAGCCCCAGCATTTT
v_gene: TRBV7-2; j_gene: TRBJ1-1; d_gene: NA; abundance: once; CDR3aa: CASSLIPTANTEAFF; CDR3nt: TGTGCCAGCAGCTTAATCCCGACAGCGAACACTGAAGCTTTCTTT
v_gene: TRBV6-6; j_gene: TRBJ2-5; d_gene: TRBD2; abundance: NA; CDR3aa: CASSQGTSGIQETQYF; CDR3nt: TGTGCCAGCAGCCAGGGGACTAGCGGAATTCAAGAGACCCAGTACTTC
v_gene: TRBV6-1; j_gene: TRBJ1-2; d_gene: TRBD1; abundance: NA; CDR3aa: CASSELGDRANYGYTF; CDR3nt: TGTGCCAGCAGTGAATTAGGGGACAGAGCTAACTATGGCTACACCTTC
v_gene: TRBV19; j_gene: TRBJ1-1; d_gene: NA; abundance: few; CDR3aa: CASSIGRGGTEAFF; CDR3nt: TGTGCCAGTAGTATAGGCAGAGGAGGCACTGAAGCTTTCTTT
v_gene: TRBV7-4; j_gene: TRBJ2-1; d_gene: TRBD2; abundance: NA; CDR3aa: CASSRNHLAGGPGYNEQFF; CDR3nt: TGTGCCAGCAGCCGGAATCACTTAGCGGGAGGGCCGGGGTACAATGAGCAGTTCTTC
v_gene: TRBV7-2; j_gene: TRBJ1-5; d_gene: TRBD1; abundance: NA; CDR3aa: CASSLALKTGGNQPQHF; CDR3nt: TGTGCCAGCAGCTTAGCGCTAAAGACAGGGGGCAATCAGCCCCAGCATTTT
v_gene: TRBV5-4; j_gene: TRBJ2-3; d_gene: TRBD2; abundance: NA; CDR3aa: CASSPRLAGEVDTQYF; CDR3nt: TGTGCCAGCAGCCCCCGACTAGCGGGAGAGGTGGATACGCAGTATTTT
v_gene: TRBV4-1; j_gene: TRBJ2-1; d_gene: TRBD2; abundance: NA; CDR3aa: CASSLSGTSGGPSSYNEQFF; CDR3nt: TGCGCCAGCAGCCTTTCGGGGACTAGCGGGGGCCCCAGCTCCTACAATGAGCAGTTCTTC
v_gene: TRBV4-1; j_gene: TRBJ2-1; d_gene: NA; abundance: NA; CDR3aa: CASSQEVLGEQFF; CDR3nt: TGCGCCAGCAGCCAAGAAGTTCTCGGGGAGCAGTTCTTC
v_gene: TRBV5-1; j_gene: TRBJ2-7; d_gene: NA; abundance: NA; CDR3aa: CASSLGAGSYEQYF; CDR3nt: TGCGCCAGCAGCCTAGGGGCAGGCTCCTACGAGCAGTACTTC
v_gene: TRBV29-1; j_gene: TRBJ1-3; d_gene: NA; abundance: NA; CDR3aa: CSVALQGAGNTIYF; CDR3nt: TGCAGCGTTGCACTTCAGGGTGCTGGAAACACCATATATTTT
v_gene: TRBV7-2; j_gene: TRBJ1-6; d_gene: NA; abundance: NA; CDR3aa: CASSSPSGGRRNSPLHF; CDR3nt: TGTGCCAGCAGCTCGCCGTCGGGAGGACGGAGAAATTCACCCCTCCACTTT
v_gene: TRBV6-5; j_gene: TRBJ1-2; d_gene: NA; abundance: NA; CDR3aa: CASSSGQSNYGYTF; CDR3nt: TGTGCCAGCAGTTCAGGACAGTCTAACTATGGCTACACCTTC
v_gene: TRBV5-1; j_gene: TRBJ2-7; d_gene: TRBD2; abundance: NA; CDR3aa: CASSILAGSSYEQYF; CDR3nt: TGCGCCAGCAGCATCCTAGCGGGTAGCTCCTACGAGCAGTACTTC
v_gene: TRBV30; j_gene: TRBJ2-7; d_gene: TRBD1; abundance: NA; CDR3aa: CAWGQGSYEQYF; CDR3nt: TGTGCCTGGGGACAGGGGAGCTACGAGCAGTACTTC
v_gene: TRBV2; j_gene: TRBJ2-7; d_gene: NA; abundance: NA; CDR3aa: CASRAQGSYEQYF; CDR3nt: TGTGCCAGCAGGGCACAGGGCTCCTACGAGCAGTACTTC
v_gene: TRBV5-1; j_gene: TRBJ2-5; d_gene: TRBD2; abundance: NA; CDR3aa: CASSLGGRGSKETQYF; CDR3nt: TGCGCCAGCAGCTTGGGAGGGCGGGGGAGTAAAGAGACCCAGTACTTC
v_gene: TRBV14; j_gene: TRBJ2-5; d_gene: NA; abundance: NA; CDR3aa: CASSRGSYETQYF; CDR3nt: TGTGCCAGCAGCCGAGGGTCGTATGAGACCCAGTACTTC
v_gene: TRBV18; j_gene: TRBJ2-2; d_gene: NA; abundance: NA; CDR3aa: CASSPPAQNTGELFF; CDR3nt: TGTGCCAGCTCACCACCGGCACAAAACACCGGGGAGCTGTTTTTT
v_gene: TRBV28; j_gene: TRBJ2-3; d_gene: TRBD2; abundance: NA; CDR3aa: CASSWSAGGSDTQYF; CDR3nt: TGTGCCAGCAGTTGGTCAGCGGGAGGGTCAGATACGCAGTATTTT
v_gene: TRBV6-5; j_gene: TRBJ1-5; d_gene: TRBD1; abundance: NA; CDR3aa: CASSYTSGTGNQPQHF; CDR3nt: TGTGCCAGCAGTTATACCTCCGGGACAGGCAATCAGCCCCAGCATTTT
v_gene: TRBV15; j_gene: TRBJ2-3; d_gene: NA; abundance: NA; CDR3aa: CATSRGQGGKTDTQYF; CDR3nt: TGTGCCACCAGCAGAGGGCAGGGCGGGAAGACAGATACGCAGTATTTT
v_gene: TRBV2; j_gene: TRBJ1-4; d_gene: TRBD1; abundance: NA; CDR3aa: CAGNRGPTNEKLFF; CDR3nt: TGTGCCGGCAACAGGGGACCAACTAATGAAAAACTGTTTTTT
v_gene: TRBV6-5; j_gene: TRBJ2-2; d_gene: TRBD1; abundance: NA; CDR3aa: CASSFSDRGLGGELFF; CDR3nt: TGTGCCAGCAGTTTCTCGGACAGGGGGCTAGGCGGGGAGCTGTTTTTT
v_gene: TRBV19; j_gene: TRBJ1-5; d_gene: NA; abundance: NA; CDR3aa: CASSIVAVGQPQHF; CDR3nt: TGTGCCAGTAGTATAGTGGCGGTTGGGCAGCCCCAGCATTTT
v_gene: TRBV10-3; j_gene: TRBJ1-1; d_gene: NA; abundance: NA; CDR3aa: CAISLQGNTEAFF; CDR3nt: TGTGCCATCAGTCTACAGGGGAACACTGAAGCTTTCTTT
v_gene: TRBV10-3; j_gene: TRBJ1-2; d_gene: NA; abundance: once; CDR3aa: CAISESENYGYTF; CDR3nt: TGTGCCATCAGTGAGTCAGAGAACTATGGCTACACCTTC
v_gene: TRBV2; j_gene: TRBJ2-1; d_gene: NA; abundance: NA; CDR3aa: CASNPQESSYNEQFF; CDR3nt: TGTGCCAGCAATCCACAGGAGAGCTCCTACAATGAGCAGTTCTTC
v_gene: TRBV5-1; j_gene: TRBJ2-7; d_gene: NA; abundance: NA; CDR3aa: CASSPLGGTKAYEQYF; CDR3nt: TGCGCCAGCAGCCCGCTCGGGGGGACAAAAGCCTACGAGCAGTACTTC
v_gene: TRBV5-1; j_gene: TRBJ2-1; d_gene: NA; abundance: NA; CDR3aa: CASSFSGIWTATYNEQFF; CDR3nt: TGCGCCAGCAGCTTCTCCGGTATCTGGACAGCAACATACAATGAGCAGTTCTTC
v_gene: TRBV29-1; j_gene: TRBJ2-1; d_gene: NA; abundance: NA; CDR3aa: CSSKGGEYNEQFF; CDR3nt: TGCAGCTCTAAGGGGGGGGAGTACAATGAGCAGTTCTTC
v_gene: TRBV6-5; j_gene: TRBJ1-5; d_gene: TRBD1; abundance: few; CDR3aa: CASRRGQTSNQPQHF; CDR3nt: TGTGCCAGCAGAAGGGGACAGACGAGCAATCAGCCCCAGCATTTT
v_gene: TRBV4-2; j_gene: TRBJ2-3; d_gene: TRBD1; abundance: once; CDR3aa: CASSFRDSYGNTQYF; CDR3nt: TGTGCCAGCAGCTTCCGGGACAGTTACGGGAATACGCAGTATTTT
v_gene: TRBV19; j_gene: TRBJ2-2; d_gene: TRBD1; abundance: NA; CDR3aa: CASSIRGQGGELFF; CDR3nt: TGTGCCAGTAGTATCAGGGGGCAAGGCGGGGAGCTGTTTTTT
v_gene: TRBV18; j_gene: TRBJ2-3; d_gene: NA; abundance: NA; CDR3aa: CASSPSRGFTDTQYF; CDR3nt: TGTGCCAGCTCACCATCCCGCGGCTTCACAGATACGCAGTATTTT
v_gene: TRBV7-9; j_gene: TRBJ1-5; d_gene: TRBD1; abundance: NA; CDR3aa: CASSTGQGDQPQHF; CDR3nt: TGTGCCAGCAGCACCGGACAGGGTGACCAGCCCCAGCATTTT
v_gene: TRBV2; j_gene: TRBJ2-7; d_gene: TRBD2; abundance: few; CDR3aa: CASSQGGPGLAGPYEQYF; CDR3nt: TGTGCCAGCAGTCAGGGGGGGCCGGGACTAGCGGGACCCTACGAGCAGTACTTC
v_gene: TRBV28; j_gene: TRBJ1-1; d_gene: NA; abundance: NA; CDR3aa: CASSSQRQAREAFF; CDR3nt: TGTGCCAGCAGTTCCCAGCGACAGGCCCGGGAAGCTTTCTTT
v_gene: TRBV30; j_gene: TRBJ2-7; d_gene: TRBD2; abundance: NA; CDR3aa: CACGLAGGPGEQYF; CDR3nt: TGTGCCTGCGGACTAGCGGGAGGGCCGGGGGAGCAGTACTTC